These 15 T cell receptor beta chains originate from one sample sequenced in a study of cytomegalovirus exposure and HLA in healthy donors. The study ran its PCR with 60 Vbeta and 13 Jbeta primers. The assay was immunoSEQ multiplex PCR, and TCRdb's table has in-frame clones only and misses some. Among about 150,000 clones listed, roughly 80% were seen once. Sample: PBMCs. The receptors were gathered from a woman in her forties in good health and CMV-seronegative.

The chain couples TRBV10-3 to TRBJ1-3, with no clear D. The CDR3 has 15 residues. Trimming shortened V by 3 bases and J by 2 bases, and 11 bases separated the two germline ends. The V gene's germline CDR1 is ENHRY and CDR2 SYGVKD. The CDR3 DNA follows: TGTGCCATCAGTGACGGACTTCCCACTGGAAACACCATATATTTT. Protein: CAISDGLPTGNTIYF.

The chain couples TRBV28 to TRBJ2-7; D may be TRBD1 (6 bases). This CDR3 has 13 amino acids. The germline V gene encodes CDR1 MDHEN and CDR2 SYDVKM. V lost 2 bases and J lost 6, with 11 bases in between. The CDR3 coding sequence is TGTGCCAGCAGTTTACTTCGGGACACCGAGCAGTACTTC. Translating it yields CASSLLRDTEQYF. The full variable domain, in which reference TRBV28 and TRBJ2-7 provide the parts outside the CDR3, is DVKVTQSSRYLVKRTGEKVFLECVQDMDHENMFWYRQDPGLGLRLIYFSYDVKMKEKGDIPEGYSVSREKKERFSLILESASTNQTSMYLCASSLLRDTEQYFGPGTRLTVT.

The rearrangement links TRBV9 to TRBJ2-7, with a possible D match to TRBD2 (5 bases). CDR1 SGDLS and CDR2 YYNGEE come from the germline V gene. The CDR3 spans 14 residues. The ends were cut back, 3 bases at V and 0 bases at J, with 10 bases in the middle. CDR3 sequence: CASSAKTSSYEQYF. CDR3 DNA: TGTGCCAGCAGCGCCAAAACTAGCTCCTACGAGCAGTACTTC. Full variable domain (missing parts from reference TRBV9 and TRBJ2-7): DSGVTQTPKHLITATGQRVTLRCSPRSGDLSVYWYQQSLDQGLQFLIQYYNGEERAKGNILERFSAQQFPDLHSELNLSSLELGDSALYFCASSAKTSSYEQYFGPGTRLTVT.

The J gene is TRBJ1-1, the V gene TRBV18; TRBD1 matches at 7 bases. V lost 4 bases, J lost 1 base, and 6 bases stayed unmatched. The CDR3 covers 15 residues. Germline CDR1 KGHSH, CDR2 LQKENI. CDR3 DNA: TGTGCCAGCTCACAGGGGGCCAGTTGGAACACTGAAGCTTTCTTT. It codes for CASSQGASWNTEAFF.

This rearrangement joins TRBV29-1 to TRBJ1-2; D possibly corresponds to TRBD1 (6 bases). Germline lookup yields CDR1 SQVTM and CDR2 ANQGSEA. The germline V and J ends were trimmed by 2 bases and 7 bases, with 23 bases remaining between them. This CDR3 is built from 16 residues. The CDR3 bases are TGCAGCGTTGAAAGTTACAGGGTAGGACGGAGGTTTGGCTACACCTTC. As protein: CSVESYRVGRRFGYTF. Filled out from reference TRBV29-1 and TRBJ1-2, the complete variable domain reads SAVISQKPSRDICQRGTSLTIQCQVDSQVTMMFWYRQQPGQSLTLIATANQGSEATYESGFVIDKFPISRPNLTFSTLTVSNMSPEDSSIYLCSVESYRVGRRFGYTFGSGTRLTVV.

This rearrangement joins TRBV5-1 to TRBJ2-1; 9 bases fit TRBD1. The V gene end was trimmed by 1 base and the J gene end by 9 bases; junction bases not matched to a gene: 8. The CDR3 contains 15 residues. In germline, CDR1 is SGHRS, CDR2 YFSETQ. The CDR3 DNA sequence: TGCGCCAGCAGCTTGTCACAGGGGGCGCGGGGTGAGCAGTTCTTC. Translation: CASSLSQGARGEQFF.

V is TRBV4-2 and J is TRBJ1-2; 7 bases fit TRBD1. This CDR3 is built from 15 residues. Germline V CDR1 and CDR2: LGHNA, YNFKEQ. The junction had 4 bases not matched to a gene; V was cut back by 1 base and J by 2 bases. The CDR3 DNA sequence: TGTGCCAGCAGCCAAGCCGGGACAGAGAACTATGGCTACACCTTC. As protein: CASSQAGTENYGYTF.

The chain joins TRBV30 to TRBJ2-5; D gene uncertain. This CDR3 is 14 amino acids long. Trimming removed 0 bases at V and 1 base at J, with 9 bases between. In germline, CDR1 is GTSNPN, CDR2 SVGIG (reference sequence). The chain's CDR3 is CAWSVQNSQETQYF. CDR3 nucleotides: TGTGCCTGGAGTGTACAGAACAGCCAAGAGACCCAGTACTTC.

The V and J genes are TRBV27 and TRBJ2-7; 7 nucleotides line up with TRBD1. J lost 4 bases, V lost 2 bases, and 5 bases had no gene match. Germline V gene sequence: CDR1 MNHEY, CDR2 SMNVEV (reference sequence). The CDR3 consists of 14 residues. The CDR3 bases are TGTGCCAGCAGTTTAAGGGGGCTAGGGTACGAGCAGTACTTC. This sequence encodes CASSLRGLGYEQYF.

The chain couples TRBV6-5 to TRBJ2-4; 11 nucleotides align to TRBD2. This CDR3 region has 15 residues. The V gene's germline CDR1 is MNHEY and CDR2 SVGAGI. Germline trimming cut 4 bases from V and 7 bases from J; bases unmatched to any gene: 6. The DNA for the CDR3 is TGTGCCAGCAGTTCGCTAGCGGGAGGCGCGAACATTCAGTACTTC. Its protein product is CASSSLAGGANIQYF.

The chain is built from TRBV5-6 and TRBJ2-5, with D maybe TRBD1 (5 bases). TRBJ2-7 explains the end of the DNA better; the J call may be wrong. Germline V CDR1 and CDR2: SGHDT, YYEEEE. The CDR3 spans 14 residues. In nucleotides, the CDR3 is TGTGCCAGCAGCTTGCTAGTCAGGGTAGCCGAGCAGTACTTC. Its translation is CASSLLVRVAEQYF.

This clone was seen once. The V call is TRBV7-6, the J call TRBJ2-1, with 15 bases fitting TRBD2. Germline V gene sequence: CDR1 SGHVS, CDR2 FNYEAQ. The CDR3 contains 17 residues. With V trimmed by 2 bases and J by 9 bases, 8 bases remained unmatched. For the CDR3, the DNA is TGTGCCAGCAGCTTAAGCGGACTAGCGGGAGGGCCAGGTGAGCAGTTCTTC. Protein sequence: CASSLSGLAGGPGEQFF. The whole variable domain, filled in from reference TRBV7-6 and TRBJ2-1, reads GAGVSQSPRYKVTKRGQDVALRCDPISGHVSLYWYRQALGQGPEFLTYFNYEAQQDKSGLPNDRFSAERPEGSISTLTIQRTEQRDSAMYRCASSLSGLAGGPGEQFFGPGTRLTVL.

This rearrangement joins TRBV6-6 to TRBJ2-1; no clear D gene. Germline CDR1 reads MNHNY; CDR2 reads SVGAGI (reference sequence). V lost 5 bases and J lost 0, with 11 bases in between. This CDR3 comprises 15 residues. CDR3 nucleotides: TGTGCCAGCAGTATATTGGCAGGCTCCTACAATGAGCAGTTCTTC. Amino acids: CASSILAGSYNEQFF.

The chain joins TRBV9 to TRBJ2-5; no clear D gene. CDR3 length equals 13 residues. Germline V gene lookup returns CDR1 SGDLS and CDR2 YYNGEE. V was trimmed by 3 bases and J by 5 bases, leaving 11 bases between them. The CDR3 reads CASSATNGETQYF. DNA for the CDR3: TGTGCCAGCAGCGCGACCAACGGGGAGACCCAGTACTTC.

This sequence joins TRBV5-6 and TRBJ1-2; unclear D gene. Germline CDR1 reads SGHDT; CDR2 reads YYEEEE. Trimming removed 1 base from V and 5 bases from J, with 15 bases in between. The CDR3 is made up of 15 amino acids. The CDR3 is CASSLRTGRYYGYTF. CDR3 nucleotides: TGTGCCAGCAGCTTGAGAACCGGGAGGTATTATGGCTACACCTTC.